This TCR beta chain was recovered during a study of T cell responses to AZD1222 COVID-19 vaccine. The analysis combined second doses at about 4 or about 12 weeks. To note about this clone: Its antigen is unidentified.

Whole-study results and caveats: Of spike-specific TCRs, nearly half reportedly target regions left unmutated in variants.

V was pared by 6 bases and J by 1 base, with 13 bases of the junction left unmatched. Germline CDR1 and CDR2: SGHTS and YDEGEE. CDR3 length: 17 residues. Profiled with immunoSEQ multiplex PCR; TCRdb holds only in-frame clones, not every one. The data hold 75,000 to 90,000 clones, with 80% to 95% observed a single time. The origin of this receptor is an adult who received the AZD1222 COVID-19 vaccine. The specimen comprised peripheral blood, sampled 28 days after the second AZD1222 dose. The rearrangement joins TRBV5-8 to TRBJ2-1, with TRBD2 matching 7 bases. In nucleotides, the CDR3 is TGTGCCAGCACCCGGCGGGCGGGAGTAGGGTCCTACAATGAGCAGTTCTTC. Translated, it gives CASTRRAGVGSYNEQFF.